This entry lists 15 T cell receptor beta chains sequenced from one sample in a study of T cell changes during pregnancy in multiple sclerosis. Data came from immunoSEQ multiplex PCR; TCRdb stores just in-frame clones and leaves some out. The profile shows tens of thousands of clones, just over 90% of them singletons. This material consisted of CD4+ T cells from peripheral blood mononuclear cells, taken in the second trimester of pregnancy. The receptors were gathered from a female donor with multiple sclerosis, enrolled in a pregnancy study.

This clone appeared a single time. This rearrangement joins TRBV11-2 to TRBJ1-5; D is possibly TRBD1 (5 bases). V was trimmed by 1 base and J by 5 bases, leaving 12 bases between them. The CDR3 consists of 15 residues. CDR1 and CDR2 (germline): SGHAT, FQNNGV. CDR3 nucleotides: TGTGCCAGCAGCTTAGTCGGCGGAGGGGATCAGCCCCAGCATTTT. Protein: CASSLVGGGDQPQHF.

The V call is TRBV7-7, the J call TRBJ2-5; D possibly corresponds to TRBD2 (6 bases). The germline CDR1 and CDR2 sequences are SSHAT and FNYEAQ (reference sequence). The CDR3 runs 14 residues. The V end was cut by 3 bases, the J end by 2 bases, with 10 bases between. The CDR3 DNA reads as TGTGCCAGCAGCTTCGGTAGCGGACAAGAGACCCAGTACTTC. This gives the protein CASSFGSGQETQYF.

The CDR3 DNA is TGCGCCAGCAGCCCGGGGGGTGGTGCGGAGACCCAGTACTTC. It codes for CASSPGGGAETQYF. This sequence joins TRBV5-1 and TRBJ2-5; 7 bases agree with TRBD2. The CDR3 extends over 14 amino acids. Germline CDR1 SGHRS, CDR2 YFSETQ. J lost 5 bases, V lost 4 bases, and 8 bases had no gene match.

The V gene is TRBV2, the J gene TRBJ2-7; tentative D call: TRBD2 (5 bases). The V gene's germline CDR1 is SNHLY and CDR2 FYNNEI. V lost 9 bases and J lost 1, with 13 bases in between. This CDR3 has 13 residues. The CDR3 is CARGRGQSYEQYF. In DNA form, the CDR3 reads TGTGCCAGGGGCAGAGGGCAGTCCTACGAGCAGTACTTC.

V and J are TRBV9 and TRBJ2-7; 10 bases line up with TRBD1. The CDR3 covers 16 residues. Germline trimming cut 7 bases from V and 3 bases from J; bases unmatched to any gene: 13. Germline-derived CDR1 and CDR2 are SGDLS and YYNGEE. The CDR3 sequence: CASAPGSGQGFYEQYF. The DNA for the CDR3 is TGTGCCAGCGCGCCAGGATCGGGACAGGGGTTCTACGAGCAGTACTTC. Looking up the rest from reference TRBV9 and TRBJ2-7 gives the full variable domain: DSGVTQTPKHLITATGQRVTLRCSPRSGDLSVYWYQQSLDQGLQFLIQYYNGEERAKGNILERFSAQQFPDLHSELNLSSLELGDSALYFCASAPGSGQGFYEQYFGPGTRLTVT.

The CDR3 DNA is TGTGCCAGTGATTTGGGCCCGCGGGGCCAGCCCCAGCATTTT. This codes for CASDLGPRGQPQHF. The V and J genes are TRBV19 and TRBJ1-5; TRBD1 might be the D (5 bases). CDR1 is LNHDA, CDR2 SQIVND, per germline (reference sequence). There are 14 residues in the CDR3. V lost 8 bases and J 7 bases, leaving 18 bases between the germline ends.

The rearrangement joins TRBV5-6 to TRBJ1-2, with 9 positions matching TRBD1. Trimming cost V 4 bases and J 1 base; bases outside gene matches: 8. The germline CDR1 and CDR2 sequences are SGHDT and YYEEEE. CDR3 length: 16 amino acids. The CDR3 DNA reads TGTGCCAGCAGCGCCCCGGGACAGGGCATTAACTATGGCTACACCTTC. This sequence encodes CASSAPGQGINYGYTF.

This rearrangement joins TRBV7-9 to TRBJ1-4; 9 bases match TRBD1. After removal of 5 bases from V and 10 bases from J, the junction contained 11 bases not matched to a gene. CDR1 SEHNR and CDR2 FQNEAQ come from the germline V gene (reference sequence). This CDR3 has 15 amino acids. The CDR3 sequence: CASSPPGQGLAKLFF. The CDR3 DNA follows: TGTGCCAGCAGCCCTCCGGGACAGGGTTTGGCAAAACTGTTTTTT.

The V call is TRBV15, the J call TRBJ2-5; D is possibly TRBD2 (5 bases). CDR3 size: 15 residues. From germline, CDR1 is LNHNV and CDR2 YYDKDF (reference sequence). Trimming stripped 9 bases from V and 0 bases from J, with 17 bases between. The CDR3 region has the DNA TGTGCCACATCCGGGGTCCTCGAGTACCAAGAGACCCAGTACTTC. It is translated as CATSGVLEYQETQYF. Looking up the rest from reference TRBV15 and TRBJ2-5 gives the full variable domain: DAMVIQNPRYQVTQFGKPVTLSCSQTLNHNVMYWYQQKSSQAPKLLFHYYDKDFNNEADTPDNFQSRRPNTSFCFLDIRSPGLGDTAMYLCATSGVLEYQETQYFGPGTRLLVL.

This chain links TRBV5-1 with TRBJ2-7, with TRBD2 as a possible D gene (6 bases). Germline V gene lookup returns CDR1 SGHRS and CDR2 YFSETQ. This CDR3 has 13 residues. V lost 7 bases, J lost 3 bases, and 14 bases lay in between. Here the CDR3 reads CASSRDSRYEQYF. Written as DNA, the CDR3 is TGCGCCAGCTCGAGGGACTCCCGCTACGAGCAGTACTTC.

The chain carries TRBV14 and TRBJ2-7, with no clear D. CDR3 length equals 12 residues. V gave up 3 bases and J gave up 5 bases, with 8 bases separating them. Germline CDR1 is SGHDN and CDR2 is FVKESK. CDR3 in DNA: TGTGCCAGCAGCCACACCGACAACGAGCAGTACTTC. This sequence encodes CASSHTDNEQYF.

The genes are TRBV7-2 and TRBJ2-7; maybe TRBD1 (5 bases). The CDR3 runs to 15 residues. The germline gives CDR1 SGHTA, CDR2 FQGNSA. V was cut by 1 base and J by 3 bases, with 13 bases left in between. CDR3 residues: CASSLGGSQSYEQYF. As DNA, the CDR3 is TGTGCCAGCAGCTTAGGGGGCAGTCAGAGCTACGAGCAGTACTTC.

The chain has TRBV10-3 and TRBJ1-1, with 10 positions matching TRBD1. CDR3 length: 15 amino acids. Per germline, CDR1 ENHRY and CDR2 SYGVKD. V lost 7 bases and J lost 2; bases outside the gene matches: 7. DNA of the CDR3: TGTGCCATCACCAAAGGACAGGGGGATAACACTGAAGCTTTCTTT. Encoded protein: CAITKGQGDNTEAFF.

The sample holds one count of this clone. The CDR3 here is CALSGGSWYNEQFF. In DNA, the CDR3 is TGTGCCCTCAGTGGAGGGAGTTGGTACAATGAGCAGTTCTTC. V and J are TRBV6-4 and TRBJ2-1; a weak D match, TRBD2 (6 bases). Germline V lookup: CDR1 MRHNA, CDR2 SNTAGT. The CDR3 length is 14 residues. V lost 11 bases and J lost 4, with 18 bases in between.

The chain recombines TRBV21-1 with TRBJ1-1; TRBD1, the table's D call, lacks a check against the DNA. TRBV21-1 is flagged as a pseudogene. The CDR3 runs to 18 residues. This chain's CDR3 is CASSKAQGGQGAYTEAFF. In nucleotides, the CDR3 is TGTGCCAGCAGCAAAGCGCAGGGAGGACAGGGGGCGTACACTGAAGCTTTCTTT.